The 22 T cell receptor beta chains below come from one sample, sequenced in a study of control samples from healthy donors and cancer patients. TCRdb's copy holds only in-frame clones and misses some; the assay was immunoSEQ multiplex PCR. The sample has approximately 58,000 clones, approximately 86% seen once. The sequencing input was PBMCs. Receptors originate from a man aged 55-75 years with head and neck cancer.

The chain carries TRBV7-2 and TRBJ2-1; TRBD2 matches 8 bases. The CDR3 extends over 16 amino acids. After removal of 1 base from V and 4 bases from J, the junction contained 6 bases not matched to a gene. The germline V gene encodes CDR1 SGHTA and CDR2 FQGNSA. The CDR3 DNA reads as TGTGCCAGCAGCTTAGTAATAGCGGGAAGATACAATGAGCAGTTCTTC. Encoded protein: CASSLVIAGRYNEQFF.

The J gene is TRBJ2-3, the V gene TRBV7-3, with D maybe TRBD1 (6 bases). Per germline, CDR1 SGHTA and CDR2 FQGTGA. The CDR3 extends over 13 amino acids. Trimming removed 6 bases from V and 5 bases from J, with 12 bases in between. CDR3 sequence: CASSFLQGDTQYF. In nucleotides, the CDR3 is TGTGCCAGCAGTTTCTTACAGGGAGATACGCAGTATTTT.

The V and J genes are TRBV12-3 or TRBV12-4 and TRBJ2-1, with a tentative D call TRBD2 (6 bases). The CDR3 is 13 residues long. Deletions cut 4 bases from V and 8 bases from J, with 12 bases between. In nucleotides, the CDR3 is TGTGCCAGCAGTTCCTCGAGGAGGGATGAGCAGTTCTTC. It translates to CASSSSRRDEQFF.

This clone was picked up one time. V is TRBV7-2 and J is TRBJ1-4, with 7 nucleotides matching TRBD1. The CDR3 has 14 amino acids. From germline, CDR1 is SGHTA and CDR2 FQGNSA. V was clipped by 1 base and J by 7 bases; unmatched bases: 3. CDR3 coding DNA: TGTGCCAGCAGCTTAGGGGGGACAGCTGAAAAACTGTTTTTT. Translated: CASSLGGTAEKLFF.

The chain is built from TRBV5-4 and TRBJ2-3; 11 bases match TRBD2. Germline assignment: CDR1 SGHNT and CDR2 YYREEE (reference sequence). V trimming: 4 bases; J trimming: 1 base; junction bases outside the gene matches: 8. This CDR3 region has 17 residues. CDR3 in amino acids: CASSPLAGGPGTDTQYF. CDR3 in DNA: TGTGCCAGCAGCCCCTTAGCGGGGGGGCCGGGCACAGATACGCAGTATTTT. The entire variable domain, with the rest obtained from reference TRBV5-4 and TRBJ2-3, is as follows: ETGVTQSPTHLIKTRGQQVTLRCSSQSGHNTVSWYQQALGQGPQFIFQYYREEENGRGNFPPRFSGLQFPNYSSELNVNALELDDSALYLCASSPLAGGPGTDTQYFGPGTRLTVL.

The rearrangement joins TRBV11-2 to TRBJ2-1; TRBD2 matches at 8 bases. This CDR3 region has 16 residues. Germline CDR1 is SGHAT and CDR2 is FQNNGV. V trimming: 5 bases; J trimming: 6 bases; junction bases outside the gene matches: 12. CDR3: CASSPSAGVSGNEQFF. CDR3 nucleotides: TGTGCCAGCAGCCCATCAGCGGGAGTCTCAGGCAATGAGCAGTTCTTC.

V is TRBV11-3 and J is TRBJ2-5; unclear D gene. Germline-derived CDR1 and CDR2 are SGHNT and YENEEA. The ends were cut back, 4 bases at V and 2 bases at J, with 11 bases in the middle. The CDR3 sequence is 14 residues long. The CDR3 DNA is TGTGCCAGCAGCTCGGGCAGACCACAAGAGACCCAGTACTTC. Translating it yields CASSSGRPQETQYF.

The rearrangement links TRBV30 to TRBJ1-2; possibly TRBD1 for D (5 bases). Between the trimmed V and J ends, which lost 1 base and 3 bases, there was a span of 9 bases. The germline CDR1 and CDR2 sequences are GTSNPN and SVGIG (reference sequence). The length of the CDR3 is 13 residues. CDR3 region: CAWSEQDYYGYTF. CDR3 nucleotides: TGTGCCTGGAGTGAACAGGACTACTATGGCTACACCTTC.

The genes are TRBV9 and TRBJ1-2; tentative D call: TRBD1 (6 bases). This CDR3 is built from 15 residues. Per germline, CDR1 SGDLS and CDR2 YYNGEE. Deletions cut 1 base from V and 5 bases from J, with 15 bases between. Here the CDR3 reads CASSVSGGPSYGYTF. The DNA for the CDR3 is TGTGCCAGCAGCGTATCCGGGGGGCCTTCGTATGGCTACACCTTC.

This chain links TRBV5-5 with TRBJ2-3; D gene unclear. Germline V gene data show CDR1 as SGHKS and CDR2 as YYEKEE (reference sequence). This CDR3 has 12 amino acids. The V and J ends lost 4 bases and 5 bases respectively, with 8 bases between them. The CDR3 nucleotides read TGTGCCAGCAGCGGAATCGTAGATACGCAGTATTTT. Its translation is CASSGIVDTQYF.

This chain joins TRBV6-6 and TRBJ2-7; 7 nucleotides match TRBD1. This CDR3 comprises 14 residues. Germline CDR1 MNHNY, CDR2 SVGAGI (reference sequence). V was clipped by 6 bases and J by 3 bases; unmatched bases: 8. The CDR3 here is CASSRLTGSYEQYF. The DNA of the CDR3 is TGTGCCAGCAGCCGCCTGACAGGGAGCTACGAGCAGTACTTC.

This clone is a singleton in its sample. V usage is TRBV6-1 and J usage is TRBJ1-1, with a tentative D call TRBD1 (6 bases). The CDR3 extends over 17 amino acids. Germline CDR1 reads MNHNS; CDR2 reads SASEGT. Trimming cost V 3 bases and J 4 bases, with 21 bases left between them. CDR3 sequence: CASSDPGQTQGFTEAFF. CDR3 DNA: TGTGCCAGCAGTGATCCAGGGCAGACACAGGGTTTCACTGAAGCTTTCTTT.

The V gene is TRBV14, the J gene TRBJ2-3; D is unclear. Trimming removed 1 base at V and 4 bases at J, with 18 bases between. This CDR3 comprises 17 residues. Germline-derived CDR1 and CDR2 are SGHDN and FVKESK. As DNA, the CDR3 is TGTGCCAGCAGCCAAGTAGCAGCTCCCCCCCCTGCAGATACGCAGTATTTT. Amino acids: CASSQVAAPPPADTQYF.

The chain employs TRBV19 and TRBJ2-1; 12 nucleotides match TRBD2. The CDR3 has 19 amino acids. V shed 6 bases, J shed 3 bases, and the junction held 15 bases outside the gene matches. In germline, CDR1 is LNHDA, CDR2 SQIVND (reference sequence). The CDR3 is CASSKSLLLAGGLYNEQFF. The CDR3 region has the DNA TGTGCCAGTAGCAAGTCCCTCTTGCTAGCGGGAGGGCTCTACAATGAGCAGTTCTTC.

V gene TRBV28 combines with J gene TRBJ1-2, with TRBD1 as a possible D gene (5 bases). Trimming cost V 11 bases and J 2 bases, with 12 bases left between them. The CDR3 is 12 amino acids. Looked up from germline, CDR1 is MDHEN and CDR2 is SYDVKM. This CDR3 reads CAGGDKNYGYTF. In nucleotides, the CDR3 is TGTGCCGGGGGGGATAAAAACTATGGCTACACCTTC.

V gene TRBV5-4 combines with J gene TRBJ2-1; D may match TRBD1 or TRBD2 (5 bases each). CDR3 length equals 15 residues. CDR1 SGHNT and CDR2 YYREEE come from the germline V gene (reference sequence). Trimming removed 0 bases at V and 9 bases at J, with 16 bases between. The CDR3 here is CASSLEGRTRGEQFF. CDR3 nucleotides: TGTGCCAGCAGCTTGGAGGGCCGAACTAGGGGTGAGCAGTTCTTC.

This clone has only a few counts. This chain links TRBV5-1 with TRBJ2-7; tentatively, D is TRBD1 (5 bases). V lost 4 bases and J 0 bases, leaving 11 bases between the germline ends. The CDR3 is 14 amino acids. The germline CDR1 and CDR2 sequences are SGHRS and YFSETQ. The CDR3 loop reads CASSPDGASYEQYF. As DNA, the CDR3 is TGCGCCAGCAGCCCGGATGGGGCCTCCTACGAGCAGTACTTC.

The rearrangement links TRBV4-2 to TRBJ2-7; the D is unclear. CDR1 LGHNA and CDR2 YNFKEQ come from the germline V gene. V was trimmed by 0 bases and J by 2 bases, leaving 8 bases between them. This CDR3 has 14 amino acids. The CDR3 sequence is CASSQEWAAYEQYF. CDR3 in DNA: TGTGCCAGCAGCCAAGAATGGGCAGCCTACGAGCAGTACTTC.

This chain links TRBV6-6 with TRBJ1-5, with 8 bases identical to TRBD1. This CDR3 is built from 13 residues. Germline loops: CDR1 MNHNY, CDR2 SVGAGI (reference sequence). V was clipped by 6 bases and J by 6 bases; unmatched bases: 4. CDR3 nucleotide sequence: TGTGCCAGCAGCGGACAGGGAAGTCAGCCCCAGCATTTT. It translates to CASSGQGSQPQHF.

This sequence joins TRBV28 and TRBJ1-5, with D perhaps TRBD1 (6 bases). Trimming stripped 6 bases from V and 3 bases from J, with 12 bases between. This CDR3 is built from 14 residues. Germline V CDR1 and CDR2: MDHEN, SYDVKM. The CDR3 nucleotides read TGTGCCAGCAGACTCGGACAGTACAATCAGCCCCAGCATTTT. It specifies CASRLGQYNQPQHF. Drawing the rest from reference TRBV28 and TRBJ1-5, the complete variable domain is DVKVTQSSRYLVKRTGEKVFLECVQDMDHENMFWYRQDPGLGLRLIYFSYDVKMKEKGDIPEGYSVSREKKERFSLILESASTNQTSMYLCASRLGQYNQPQHFGDGTRLSIL.

V is TRBV4-1 and J is TRBJ2-5; D is ambiguous. CDR1 and CDR2 (germline): MGHRA, YSYEKL. Between the trimmed V and J ends, which lost 0 bases and 6 bases, there was a span of 20 bases. The CDR3 has 17 amino acids. For the CDR3, the DNA is TGCGCCAGCAGCCAAGAAGTTTCGGGCCCCTTGGCGCAGACCCAGTACTTC. Translated, it gives CASSQEVSGPLAQTQYF.

This sequence joins TRBV28 and TRBJ1-1; D remains ambiguous. CDR3 length: 13 residues. V gave up 10 bases and J gave up 11 bases, with 23 bases separating them. Germline V gene data show CDR1 as MDHEN and CDR2 as SYDVKM. Here the CDR3 DNA reads TGTGCCACCAAATCCTATGAGAAGCTGGTGGCTTTCTTT. The encoded protein is CATKSYEKLVAFF.